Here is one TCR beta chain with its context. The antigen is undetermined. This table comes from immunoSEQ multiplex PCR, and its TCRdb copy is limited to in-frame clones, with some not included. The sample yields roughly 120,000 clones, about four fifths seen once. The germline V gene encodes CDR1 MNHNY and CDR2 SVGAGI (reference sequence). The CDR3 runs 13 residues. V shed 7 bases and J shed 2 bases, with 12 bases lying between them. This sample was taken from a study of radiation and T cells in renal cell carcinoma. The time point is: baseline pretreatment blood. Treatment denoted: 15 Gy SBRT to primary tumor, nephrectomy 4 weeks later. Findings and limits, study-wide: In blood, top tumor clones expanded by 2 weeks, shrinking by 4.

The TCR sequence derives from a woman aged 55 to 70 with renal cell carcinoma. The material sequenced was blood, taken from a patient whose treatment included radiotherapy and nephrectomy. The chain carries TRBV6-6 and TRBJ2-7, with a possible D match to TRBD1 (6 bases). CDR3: CASKSGDTYEQYF. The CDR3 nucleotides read TGTGCCAGCAAATCTGGGGACACCTACGAGCAGTACTTC.